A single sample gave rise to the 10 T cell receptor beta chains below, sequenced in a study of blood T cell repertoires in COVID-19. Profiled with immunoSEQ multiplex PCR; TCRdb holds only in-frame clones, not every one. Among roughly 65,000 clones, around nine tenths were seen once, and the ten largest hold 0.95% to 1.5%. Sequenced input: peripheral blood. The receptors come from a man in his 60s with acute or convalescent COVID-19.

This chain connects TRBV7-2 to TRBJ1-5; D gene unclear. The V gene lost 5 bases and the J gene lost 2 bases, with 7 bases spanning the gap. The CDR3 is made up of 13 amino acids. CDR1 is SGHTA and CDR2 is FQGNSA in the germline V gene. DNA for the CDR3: TGTGCCAGCAGCCCAGATGGCAATCAGCCCCAGCATTTT. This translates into CASSPDGNQPQHF.

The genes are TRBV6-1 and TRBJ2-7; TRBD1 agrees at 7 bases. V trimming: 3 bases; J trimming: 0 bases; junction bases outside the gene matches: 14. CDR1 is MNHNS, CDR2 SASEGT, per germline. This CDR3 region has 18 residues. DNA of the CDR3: TGTGCCAGCAGTGACCCCGAAGGAACAGGGGACCACTCCTACGAGCAGTACTTC. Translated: CASSDPEGTGDHSYEQYF.

The CDR3 nucleotides read TGTGCCAGCAGGCCCGACAGGGGAAGCGAGCAGTACTTC. This translates into CASRPDRGSEQYF. The chain links TRBV7-9 to TRBJ2-7; 8 nucleotides agree with TRBD1. This CDR3 is 13 amino acids long. The V and J ends lost 6 bases and 6 bases, in that order; junction bases with no gene match: 7. Germline V gene sequence: CDR1 SEHNR, CDR2 FQNEAQ (reference sequence).

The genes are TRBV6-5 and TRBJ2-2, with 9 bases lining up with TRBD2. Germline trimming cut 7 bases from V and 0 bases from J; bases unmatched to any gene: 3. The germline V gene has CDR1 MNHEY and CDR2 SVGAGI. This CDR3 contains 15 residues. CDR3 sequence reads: CASKTSGTNTGELFF. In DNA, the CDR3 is TGTGCCAGCAAGACTAGCGGAACGAACACCGGGGAGCTGTTTTTT.

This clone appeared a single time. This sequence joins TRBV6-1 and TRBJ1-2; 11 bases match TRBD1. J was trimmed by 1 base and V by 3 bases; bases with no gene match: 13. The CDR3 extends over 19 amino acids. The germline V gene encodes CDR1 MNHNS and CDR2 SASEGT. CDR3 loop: CASSEAGQGAIGINYGYTF. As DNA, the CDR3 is TGTGCCAGCAGTGAGGCCGGACAGGGGGCGATTGGGATTAACTATGGCTACACCTTC.

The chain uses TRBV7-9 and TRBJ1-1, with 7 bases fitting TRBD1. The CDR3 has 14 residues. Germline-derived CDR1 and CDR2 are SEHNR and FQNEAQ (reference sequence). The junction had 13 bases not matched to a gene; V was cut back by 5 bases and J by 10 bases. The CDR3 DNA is TGTGCCAGCAGCGCTGGGACAGAGGGTCAAGTAGCTTTCTTT. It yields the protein CASSAGTEGQVAFF.

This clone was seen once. DNA of the CDR3: TGTGCCAGCAGCTTGCAGGCTGTACTTCGGTTGACCACTGAAGCTTTCTTT. The encoded protein is CASSLQAVLRLTTEAFF. The chain recombines TRBV5-5 with TRBJ1-1; D not certain. The length of the CDR3 is 17 residues. CDR1 and CDR2 from the germline V gene are SGHKS and YYEKEE (reference sequence). V lost 1 base and J lost 4, with 20 bases in between.

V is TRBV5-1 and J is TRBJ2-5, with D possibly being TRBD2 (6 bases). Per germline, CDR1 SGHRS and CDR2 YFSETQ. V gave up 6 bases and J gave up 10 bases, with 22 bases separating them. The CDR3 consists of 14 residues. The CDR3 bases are TGCGCCAGCACCCCCACCCCCGGCCCGGAGGGCCAGTACTTC. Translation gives CASTPTPGPEGQYF.

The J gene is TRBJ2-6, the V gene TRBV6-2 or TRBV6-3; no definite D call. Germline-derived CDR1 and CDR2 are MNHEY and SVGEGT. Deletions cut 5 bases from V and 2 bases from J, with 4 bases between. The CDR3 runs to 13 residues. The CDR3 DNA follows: TGTGCCAGCAGTGCTACTGGGGCCAACGTCCTGACTTTC. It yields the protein CASSATGANVLTF.

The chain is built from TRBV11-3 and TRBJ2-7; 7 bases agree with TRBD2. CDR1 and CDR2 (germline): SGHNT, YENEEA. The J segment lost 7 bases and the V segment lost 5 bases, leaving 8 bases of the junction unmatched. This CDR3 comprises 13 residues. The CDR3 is CASSREAGTEQYF. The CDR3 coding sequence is TGTGCCAGCAGCCGAGAAGCGGGGACGGAGCAGTACTTC.